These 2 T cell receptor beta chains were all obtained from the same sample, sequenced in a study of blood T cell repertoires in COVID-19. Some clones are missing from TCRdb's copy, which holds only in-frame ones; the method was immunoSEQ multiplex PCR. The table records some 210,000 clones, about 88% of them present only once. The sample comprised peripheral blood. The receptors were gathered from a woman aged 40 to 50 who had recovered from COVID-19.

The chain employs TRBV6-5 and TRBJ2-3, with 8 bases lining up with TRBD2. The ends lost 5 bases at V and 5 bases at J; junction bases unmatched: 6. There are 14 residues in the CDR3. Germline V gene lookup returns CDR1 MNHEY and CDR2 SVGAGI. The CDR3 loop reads CASSPGTSGDTQYF. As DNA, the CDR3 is TGTGCCAGCAGTCCAGGGACTAGTGGAGATACGCAGTATTTT.

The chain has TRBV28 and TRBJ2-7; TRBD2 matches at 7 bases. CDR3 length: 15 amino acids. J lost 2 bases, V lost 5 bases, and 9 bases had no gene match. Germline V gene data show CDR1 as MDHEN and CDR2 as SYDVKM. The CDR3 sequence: CASSLERGGPYEQYF. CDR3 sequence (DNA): TGTGCCAGCAGTCTTGAGCGGGGCGGACCCTACGAGCAGTACTTC.